This T cell receptor beta chain was documented in a study of T-cell memory formation after mild COVID-19. Study background: TCR clusters were largely donor specific. General observations from the study: That cross-reactive memory joined was suggested by some responding clones appearing in pre-infection memory. A second wave of clones peaked on day 37, and their SARS-CoV-2 specificity went unconfirmed.

Researchers used 5'RACE with constant-segment primers to make TCR alpha and TCR beta cDNA libraries that carry sample barcodes and UMIs. TCRdb recomputed calls from the 5' RACE reads with MiXCR, one row per CDR3 protein. The sample lists 560,000 or so distinct CDR3 sequences, roughly 17% occurring once. J was trimmed by 4 bases and V by 5 bases; bases with no gene match: 12. The germline gives CDR1 MNHEY, CDR2 SVGAGI. CDR3 length: 16 amino acids. This clonotype has a handful of counts. Its antigen is not identified. This sequence joins TRBV6-5 and TRBJ1-1, with 8 nucleotides matching TRBD1. This TCR was recovered from an adult woman who had mild COVID-19 (a few samples of this study predate the infection). Cell type and time point are not known. Sequenced: PBMCs or a T cell subset sorted from them (not recorded which). CDR3 region: CASSTVLRGRVTEAFF. The CDR3 nucleotides read TGTGCCAGCAGTACCGTTCTCAGGGGGCGGGTCACTGAAGCTTTCTTT.